A selection of T cell receptor beta chains follows, all from one sample in a study of blood T cell repertoires in COVID-19. Measured with immunoSEQ multiplex PCR; TCRdb has only the in-frame clones, and not every one. The repertoire includes approximately 240,000 clones, more than 80% of them detected once, and roughly 1.2% sits in the top ten. The sample consisted of peripheral blood. The receptors derive from a woman in her twenties or thirties with COVID-19, enrolled during active disease. CDR3s include the opening cysteine and the closing phenylalanine or tryptophan. A D gene is named only where the DNA matches it firmly. The size field is filled for only some rows; it gives once, few, many or a size class.

V gene	D gene	CDR3 length	clone size	J gene	CDR3 protein	CDR3 DNA
TRBV7-2	-	16	few	TRBJ2-2	CASSLAGGPNTGELFF	TGTGCCAGCAGCTTAGCAGGGGGTCCGAACACCGGGGAGCTGTTTTTT
TRBV10-3	TRBD1	13	-	TRBJ1-2	CAISVRDSDGYTF	TGTGCCATCAGTGTCCGGGACAGCGATGGCTACACCTTC
TRBV5-1	TRBD1	15	-	TRBJ2-2	CASSGGRGPPEELFF	TGCGCCAGCAGCGGGGGCAGGGGGCCGCCGGAGGAGCTGTTTTTT
TRBV5-1	TRBD1	15	once	TRBJ2-6	CASSTGASGANVLTF	TGCGCCAGCAGCACAGGGGCCTCTGGGGCCAACGTCCTGACTTTC
TRBV7-2	TRBD2	14	-	TRBJ2-7	CASSFKGGRREQYF	TGTGCCAGCAGCTTCAAAGGCGGGAGGCGGGAGCAGTACTTC
TRBV11-2	TRBD1	15	-	TRBJ2-7	CASSRQGRSPYEQYF	TGTGCCAGCAGCAGACAGGGTAGGAGTCCCTACGAGCAGTACTTC
TRBV5-4	-	16	-	TRBJ2-7	CASSPNVGTPWGEQYF	TGTGCCAGCAGCCCCAATGTCGGGACACCCTGGGGCGAGCAGTACTTC
TRBV7-7	-	15	-	TRBJ2-3	CASSLGGGRTDTQYF	TGTGCCAGCAGCTTAGGAGGTGGGAGGACAGATACGCAGTATTTT
TRBV7-3	TRBD2	15	-	TRBJ2-1	CASSDGLAGVNEQFF	TGTGCCAGCAGCGACGGACTAGCGGGAGTCAATGAGCAGTTCTTC
TRBV7-3	-	16	-	TRBJ1-1	CASSLTEGGEGTEAFF	TGTGCCAGCAGCTTAACCGAGGGAGGGGAAGGCACTGAAGCTTTCTTT
TRBV5-1	TRBD1	13	-	TRBJ1-2	CASSYRDREGYTF	TGCGCCAGCAGCTACCGGGACAGGGAGGGCTACACCTTC
TRBV3-1/TRBV3-2	-	13	-	TRBJ2-7	CASSHRGAYEQYF	TGTGCCAGCAGCCACCGTGGAGCCTACGAGCAGTACTTC
TRBV9	-	17	-	TRBJ1-4	CASSVEGDIATNEKLFF	TGTGCCAGCAGCGTAGAAGGGGATATTGCAACTAATGAAAAACTGTTTTTT
TRBV4-1	TRBD2	16	-	TRBJ2-3	CASTPGRTSGVDTQYF	TGCGCCAGCACCCCTGGACGGACTAGCGGGGTAGATACGCAGTATTTT
TRBV5-1	-	16	few	TRBJ2-3	CASSLSTNPSTDTQYF	TGCGCCAGCAGCTTGTCCACTAACCCTAGCACAGATACGCAGTATTTT
TRBV14	-	16	-	TRBJ2-7	CASSQREGRNSYEQYF	TGTGCCAGCAGCCAACGGGAAGGCCGAAACTCCTACGAGCAGTACTTC
TRBV10-1	TRBD1	16	-	TRBJ2-5	CASSERTGPIQETQYF	TGCGCCAGCAGTGAAAGGACAGGGCCGATCCAAGAGACCCAGTACTTC
TRBV3-1/TRBV3-2	-	14	few	TRBJ1-6	CASSQPGNNSPLHF	TGTGCCAGCAGCCAACCAGGGAATAATTCACCCCTCCACTTT
TRBV5-6	TRBD1	16	-	TRBJ1-1	CASSSTPGTGLTEAFF	TGTGCCAGCAGCTCAACCCCCGGGACAGGGTTGACTGAAGCTTTCTTT